This TCR beta chain was sequenced for a study of cytomegalovirus exposure and HLA in healthy donors. The table lists this clone with a few counts. Its specificity is unknown. PCR was performed using 60 Vbeta and 13 Jbeta primers. Assay used: immunoSEQ multiplex PCR; TCRdb lists only in-frame clones, some missing. The table has about 120,000 clones, around 77% seen once. Study-wide results and caveats: Common viral pathogens (according to a later analysis) appeared linked to several of the most significant clusters.

CDR1 and CDR2 (germline): SGHRS, YFSETQ. Germline trimming cut 2 bases from V and 6 bases from J; bases unmatched to any gene: 3. This CDR3 has 14 residues. The TCR was taken from a woman in her 30s in good health and CMV-seropositive. This chain uses TRBV5-1 with TRBJ1-1; the match to TRBD1 covers 11 bases. The sequenced sample consisted of PBMCs. CDR3 loop: CASSLGQGASEAFF. The CDR3 DNA reads as TGCGCCAGCAGCTTAGGACAGGGGGCTTCTGAAGCTTTCTTT.